This section outlines one T cell receptor beta chain sequence together with its context. The antigen is unknown. Trimming cost V 2 bases and J 4 bases; bases outside gene matches: 5. This CDR3 is 18 amino acids long. The germline CDR1 and CDR2 sequences are MNHEY and SVGAGI. This sample was taken from a study of post-analysis software for immune sequencing data. Findings and caveats of the study: Roughly five TRBV segments appeared more often in patients than in controls, and TRBV5-6, TRBV5-1 and TRBV20-1 were among these.

Unique molecular identifiers were built into the TCR beta cDNA libraries. TCRdb reanalysed the PCR reads using MiXCR and keeps one entry per CDR3 protein. The sample contains about 540,000 distinct CDR3 sequences, approximately 34% of which appear only once. The specimen sequenced was blood. The rearrangement uses TRBV6-5 and TRBJ2-2; 15 nucleotides line up with TRBD2. The sequence was collected from a girl under 18 with multiple sclerosis. The CDR3 loop reads CASSYRTSGGATTGELFF. As DNA, the CDR3 is TGTGCCAGCAGTTACCGGACTAGCGGGGGGGCGACCACCGGGGAGCTGTTTTTT.